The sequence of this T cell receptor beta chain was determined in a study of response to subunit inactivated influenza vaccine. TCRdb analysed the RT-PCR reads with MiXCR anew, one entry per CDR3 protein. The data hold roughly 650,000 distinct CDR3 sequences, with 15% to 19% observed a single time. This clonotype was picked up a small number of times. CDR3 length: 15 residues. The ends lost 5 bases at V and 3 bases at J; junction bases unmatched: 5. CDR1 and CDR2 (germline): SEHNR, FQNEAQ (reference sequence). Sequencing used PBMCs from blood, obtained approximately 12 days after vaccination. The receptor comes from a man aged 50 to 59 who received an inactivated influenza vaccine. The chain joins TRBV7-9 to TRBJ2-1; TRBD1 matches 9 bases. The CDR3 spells CASSRDRGNYNEQFF. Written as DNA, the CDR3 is TGTGCCAGCAGCCGTGACAGGGGGAACTACAATGAGCAGTTCTTC.